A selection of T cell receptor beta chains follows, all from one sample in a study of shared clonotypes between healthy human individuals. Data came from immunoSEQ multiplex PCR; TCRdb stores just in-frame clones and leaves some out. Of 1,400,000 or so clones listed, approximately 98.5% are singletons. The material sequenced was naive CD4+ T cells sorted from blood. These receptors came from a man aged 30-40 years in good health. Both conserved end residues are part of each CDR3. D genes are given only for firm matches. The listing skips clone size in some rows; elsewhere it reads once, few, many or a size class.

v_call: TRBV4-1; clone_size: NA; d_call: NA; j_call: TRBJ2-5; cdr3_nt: TGCGCCAGCAGCCAAGATTCCATGAGGGAGACCCAGTACTTC; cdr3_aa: CASSQDSMRETQYF
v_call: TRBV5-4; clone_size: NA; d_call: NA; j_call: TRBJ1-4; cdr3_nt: TGTGCCAGCAGCTTTTCAGGCGGAGGTAATGAAAAACTGTTTTTT; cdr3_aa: CASSFSGGGNEKLFF
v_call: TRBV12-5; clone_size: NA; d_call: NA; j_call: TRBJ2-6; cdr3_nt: TGTGCTAGTGGTTTGATCGGTGGGGCCAACGTCCTGACTTTC; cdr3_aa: CASGLIGGANVLTF
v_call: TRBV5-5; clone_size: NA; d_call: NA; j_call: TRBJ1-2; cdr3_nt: TGTGCCAGCAGCAGGTCGTTTGGGGGGCCCGACTATGGCTACACCTTC; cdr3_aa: CASSRSFGGPDYGYTF
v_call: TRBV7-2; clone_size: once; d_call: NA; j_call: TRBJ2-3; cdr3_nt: TGTGCCAGCAGCTCCAGGAGTATGGATACGCAGTATTTT; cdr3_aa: CASSSRSMDTQYF
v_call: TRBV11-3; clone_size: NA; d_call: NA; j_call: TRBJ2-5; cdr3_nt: TGTGCCAGCAGCCCCGGGCCGGGGGAGAGCGAGACCCAGTACTTC; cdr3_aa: CASSPGPGESETQYF
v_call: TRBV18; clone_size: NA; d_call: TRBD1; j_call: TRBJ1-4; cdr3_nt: TGTGCCAGCTCTGGACAGGGGGCTTCTTCCTCCTCAACTAATGAAAAACTGTTTTTT; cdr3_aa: CASSGQGASSSSTNEKLFF
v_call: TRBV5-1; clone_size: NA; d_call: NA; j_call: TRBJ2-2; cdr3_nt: TGCGCCAGCAGCCAACTCCCGACGGTGAATACCGGGGAGCTGTTTTTT; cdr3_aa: CASSQLPTVNTGELFF
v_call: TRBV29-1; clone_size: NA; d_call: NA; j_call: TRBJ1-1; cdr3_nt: TGCAGCGGGGGGGATCCGAACACTGAAGCTTTCTTT; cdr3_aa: CSGGDPNTEAFF
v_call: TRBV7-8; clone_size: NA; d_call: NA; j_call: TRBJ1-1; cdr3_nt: TGTGCCAGCAGCTCCCCTCGTGGTCCTGAAGCTTTCTTT; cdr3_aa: CASSSPRGPEAFF
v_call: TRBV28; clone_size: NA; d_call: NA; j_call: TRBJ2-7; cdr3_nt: TGTGCCAGCAGTGCCCCCGGGACCTTCTCCTACGAGCAGTACTTC; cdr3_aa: CASSAPGTFSYEQYF
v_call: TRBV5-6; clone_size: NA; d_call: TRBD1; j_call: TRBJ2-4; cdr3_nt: TGTGCCAGCAGCTCACAGGGGACGGTAGCCAAAAACATTCAGTACTTC; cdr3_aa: CASSSQGTVAKNIQYF
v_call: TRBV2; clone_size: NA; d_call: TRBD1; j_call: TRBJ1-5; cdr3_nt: TGTGCCAGCAGCGACTTACAGGGGAATCGGCCCCAGCATTTT; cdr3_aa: CASSDLQGNRPQHF
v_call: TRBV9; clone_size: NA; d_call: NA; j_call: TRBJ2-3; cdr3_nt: TGTGCCAGCAGCGTTGCCACAGATACGCAGTATTTT; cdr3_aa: CASSVATDTQYF
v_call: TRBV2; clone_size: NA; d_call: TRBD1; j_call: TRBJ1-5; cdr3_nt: TGTGCCAGCAGGCGGGACAGGGGTATAAATCAGCCCCAGCATTTT; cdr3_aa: CASRRDRGINQPQHF
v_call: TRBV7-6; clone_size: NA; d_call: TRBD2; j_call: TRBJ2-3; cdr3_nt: TGTGCCAGCAGCTTATTAGCGGGAGGGCCGGGAGATACGCAGTATTTT; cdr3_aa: CASSLLAGGPGDTQYF
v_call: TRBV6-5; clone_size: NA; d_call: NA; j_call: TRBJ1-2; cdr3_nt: TGTGCCACCAAGACAGACCCTAACTATGGCTACACCTTC; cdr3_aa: CATKTDPNYGYTF
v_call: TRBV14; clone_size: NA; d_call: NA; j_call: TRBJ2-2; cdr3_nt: TGTGCCAGCAGCCAAGTGAGACTTTCCGGCACCGGGGAGCTGTTTTTT; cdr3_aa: CASSQVRLSGTGELFF
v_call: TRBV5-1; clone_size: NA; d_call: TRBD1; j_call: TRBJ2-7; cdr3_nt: TGCGCCAGCAGCTTGGGGACAGGCTGGGGTTACGAGCAGTACTTC; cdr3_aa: CASSLGTGWGYEQYF
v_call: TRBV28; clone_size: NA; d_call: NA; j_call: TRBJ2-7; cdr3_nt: TGTGCCAGCAGTCAACGGGTTCGGGGTGGGTACGAGCAGTACTTC; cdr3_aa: CASSQRVRGGYEQYF
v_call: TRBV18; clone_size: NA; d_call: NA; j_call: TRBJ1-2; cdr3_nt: TGTGCCAGCTCAGACGGTGTTGGGCCGAGCTATGGCTACACCTTC; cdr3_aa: CASSDGVGPSYGYTF
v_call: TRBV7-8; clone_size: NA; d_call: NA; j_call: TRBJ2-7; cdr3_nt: TGTGCCAGCAGCTTAGACCTCGGACTTTCCTACGAGCAGTACTTC; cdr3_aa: CASSLDLGLSYEQYF
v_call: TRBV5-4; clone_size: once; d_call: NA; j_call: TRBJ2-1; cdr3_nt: TGTGCCAGCAGCAGATCGGGCCGGGATAACAATGAGCAGTTCTTC; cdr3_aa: CASSRSGRDNNEQFF
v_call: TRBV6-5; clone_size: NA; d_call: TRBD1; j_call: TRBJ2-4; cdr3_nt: TGTGCCAGCAGCCGTGGCTACAGGGGGGACATTCAGTACTTC; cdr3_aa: CASSRGYRGDIQYF
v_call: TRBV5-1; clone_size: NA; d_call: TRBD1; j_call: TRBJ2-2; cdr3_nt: TGCGCCAGCAGCTTACCGGGACAGGTTTCCGGGGAGCTGTTTTTT; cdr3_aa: CASSLPGQVSGELFF
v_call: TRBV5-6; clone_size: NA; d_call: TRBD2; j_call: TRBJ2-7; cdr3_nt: TGTGCCAGCAGCTTTGGGACTAGCGGGAGTTTATCCTACGAGCAGTACTTC; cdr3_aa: CASSFGTSGSLSYEQYF
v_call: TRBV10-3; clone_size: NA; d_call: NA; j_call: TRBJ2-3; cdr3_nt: TGTGCCATCAGGGACGGATCTAGCACGGATACGCAGTATTTT; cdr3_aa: CAIRDGSSTDTQYF